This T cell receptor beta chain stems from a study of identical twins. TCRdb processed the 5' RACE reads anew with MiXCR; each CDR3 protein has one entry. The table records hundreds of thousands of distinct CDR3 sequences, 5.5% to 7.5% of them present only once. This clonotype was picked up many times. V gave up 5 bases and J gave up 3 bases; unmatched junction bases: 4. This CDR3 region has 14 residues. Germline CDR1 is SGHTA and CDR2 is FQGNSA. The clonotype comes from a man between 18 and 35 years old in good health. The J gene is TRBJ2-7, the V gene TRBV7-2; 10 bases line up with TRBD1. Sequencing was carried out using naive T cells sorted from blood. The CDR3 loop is CASSLDRGGYEQYF. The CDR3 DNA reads TGTGCCAGCAGCCTGGACAGGGGGGGCTACGAGCAGTACTTC.